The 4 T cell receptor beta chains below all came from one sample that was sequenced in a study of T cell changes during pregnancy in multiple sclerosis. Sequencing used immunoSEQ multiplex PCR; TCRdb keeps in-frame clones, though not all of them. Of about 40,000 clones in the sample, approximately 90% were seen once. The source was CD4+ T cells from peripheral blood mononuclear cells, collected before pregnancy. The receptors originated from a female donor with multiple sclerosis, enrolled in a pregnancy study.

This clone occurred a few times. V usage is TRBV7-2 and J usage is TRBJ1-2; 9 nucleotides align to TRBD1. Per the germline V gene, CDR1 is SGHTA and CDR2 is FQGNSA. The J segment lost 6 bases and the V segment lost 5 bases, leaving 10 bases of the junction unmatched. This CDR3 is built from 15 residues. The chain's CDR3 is CASSLEGRTGDGYTF. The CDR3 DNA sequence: TGTGCCAGCAGCCTAGAGGGTAGGACAGGGGATGGCTACACCTTC.

CDR3 sequence reads: CASSKLQGAREQYF. The CDR3 nucleotides are TGTGCCAGCAGTAAGCTACAGGGGGCGCGGGAGCAGTACTTC. The V and J genes are TRBV6-5 and TRBJ2-7; TRBD1 matches at 9 bases. Germline CDR1 reads MNHEY; CDR2 reads SVGAGI. With 5 bases clipped from V and 7 bases from J, the junction kept 9 bases outside the gene matches. The CDR3 totals 14 residues.

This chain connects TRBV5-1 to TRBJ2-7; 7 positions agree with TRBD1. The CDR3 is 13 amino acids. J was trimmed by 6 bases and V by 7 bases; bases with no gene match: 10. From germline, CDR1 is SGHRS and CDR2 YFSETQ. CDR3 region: CASHLTGVGEQYF. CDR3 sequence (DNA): TGCGCCAGCCATCTAACAGGGGTCGGCGAGCAGTACTTC.

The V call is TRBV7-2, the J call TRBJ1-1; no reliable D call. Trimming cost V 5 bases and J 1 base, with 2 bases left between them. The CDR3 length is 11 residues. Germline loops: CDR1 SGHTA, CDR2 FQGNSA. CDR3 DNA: TGTGCCAGCAGCCGGAACACTGAAGCTTTCTTT. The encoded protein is CASSRNTEAFF. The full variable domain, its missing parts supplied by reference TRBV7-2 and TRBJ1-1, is GAGVSQSPSNKVTEKGKDVELRCDPISGHTALYWYRQSLGQGLEFLIYFQGNSAPDKSGLPSDRFSAERTGGSVSTLTIQRTQQEDSAVYLCASSRNTEAFFGQGTRLTVV.